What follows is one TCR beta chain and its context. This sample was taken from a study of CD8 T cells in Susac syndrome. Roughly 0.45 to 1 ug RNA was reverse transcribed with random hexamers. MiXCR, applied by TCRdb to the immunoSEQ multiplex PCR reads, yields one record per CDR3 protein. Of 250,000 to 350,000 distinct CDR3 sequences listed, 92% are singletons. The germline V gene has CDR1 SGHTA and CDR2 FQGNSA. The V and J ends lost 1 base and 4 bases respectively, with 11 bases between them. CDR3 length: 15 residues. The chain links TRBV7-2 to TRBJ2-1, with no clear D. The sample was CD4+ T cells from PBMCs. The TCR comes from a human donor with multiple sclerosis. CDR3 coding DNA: TGTGCCAGCAGCTTAGATGCGGCGGTTTACAATGAGCAGTTCTTC. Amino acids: CASSLDAAVYNEQFF.